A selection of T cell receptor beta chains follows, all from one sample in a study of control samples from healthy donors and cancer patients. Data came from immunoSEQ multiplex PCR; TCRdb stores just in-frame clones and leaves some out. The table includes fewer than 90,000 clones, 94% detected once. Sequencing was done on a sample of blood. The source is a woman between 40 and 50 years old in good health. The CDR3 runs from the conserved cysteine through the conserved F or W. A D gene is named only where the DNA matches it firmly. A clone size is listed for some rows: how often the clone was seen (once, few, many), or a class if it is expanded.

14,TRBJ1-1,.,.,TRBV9,CASSLAQGVTEAFF,TGTGCCAGCAGCCTAGCACAGGGAGTAACTGAAGCTTTCTTT
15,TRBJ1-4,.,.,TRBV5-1,CASSLGQATNEKLFF,TGCGCCAGCAGCTTGGGACAGGCGACTAATGAAAAACTGTTTTTT
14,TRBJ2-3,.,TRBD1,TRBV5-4,CASSLFRGRDTQYF,TGTGCCAGCAGCTTGTTCAGGGGGCGGGATACGCAGTATTTT
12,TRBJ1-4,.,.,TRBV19,CASSIDKGKLFF,TGTGCCAGTAGTATCGACAAGGGGAAACTGTTTTTT
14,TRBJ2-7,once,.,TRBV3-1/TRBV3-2,CASSQVYGNYEQYF,TGTGCCAGCAGCCAAGTGTATGGGAACTACGAGCAGTACTTC
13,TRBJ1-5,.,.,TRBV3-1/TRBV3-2,CASSLDRGQPQHF,TGTGCCAGCAGCCTCGACCGAGGGCAGCCCCAGCATTTT
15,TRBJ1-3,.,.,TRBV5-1,CASSLSGQLGNTIYF,TGCGCCAGCAGCTTGTCCGGACAGCTAGGAAACACCATATATTTT
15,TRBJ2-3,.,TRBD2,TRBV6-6,CASNQRLAISDTQYF,TGTGCCAGCAACCAAAGACTAGCGATCTCAGATACGCAGTATTTT
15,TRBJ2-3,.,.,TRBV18,CASSPVRGFADTQYF,TGTGCCAGCTCACCCGTGCGGGGATTCGCAGATACGCAGTATTTT
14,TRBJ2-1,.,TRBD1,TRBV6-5,CASTRQGTYNEQFF,TGTGCCAGCACTCGACAGGGGACCTACAATGAGCAGTTCTTC
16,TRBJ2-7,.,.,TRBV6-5,CASSYRPEVGSYEQYF,TGTGCCAGCAGTTACCGCCCGGAAGTAGGGTCCTACGAGCAGTACTTC
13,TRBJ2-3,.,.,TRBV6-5,CASNRPEMDTQYF,TGTGCCAGCAATCGACCGGAGATGGATACGCAGTATTTT
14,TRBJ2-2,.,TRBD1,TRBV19,CASSGTGGTGELFF,TGTGCCAGTTCCGGGACAGGGGGTACCGGGGAGCTGTTTTTT
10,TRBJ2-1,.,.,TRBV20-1,CSPSHNEQFF,TGCAGTCCTTCCCACAATGAGCAGTTCTTC
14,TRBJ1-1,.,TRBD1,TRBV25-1,CASSGGTVNTEAFF,TGTGCCAGCAGTGGGGGGACAGTGAACACTGAAGCTTTCTTT
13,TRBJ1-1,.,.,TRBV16,CASSQRGNTEAFF,TGTGCCAGCAGCCAAAGGGGGAACACTGAAGCTTTCTTT
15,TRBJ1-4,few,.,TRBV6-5,CASTLGMGGHEKLFF,TGTGCCAGCACGTTGGGGATGGGAGGTCATGAAAAACTGTTTTTT
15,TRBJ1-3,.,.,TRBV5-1,CASSLGGSSGNTIYF,TGCGCCAGCAGCTTAGGGGGTAGTTCTGGAAACACCATATATTTT
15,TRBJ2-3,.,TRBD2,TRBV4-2,CASSQGGGSTDTQYF,TGTGCCAGCAGCCAAGGGGGGGGATCCACAGATACGCAGTATTTT
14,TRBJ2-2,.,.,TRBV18,CASSPMRNTGELFF,TGTGCCAGCTCACCAATGCGAAACACCGGGGAGCTGTTTTTT
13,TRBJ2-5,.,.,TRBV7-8,CATFTAVQETQYF,TGTGCCACCTTCACGGCAGTACAAGAGACCCAGTACTTC
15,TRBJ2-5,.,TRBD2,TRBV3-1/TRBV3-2,CASSPGLGPQETQYF,TGTGCCAGCAGCCCGGGACTAGGGCCGCAAGAGACCCAGTACTTC
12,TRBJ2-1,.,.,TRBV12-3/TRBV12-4,CASSLSRNEQFF,TGTGCCAGCAGTTTAAGCCGGAATGAGCAGTTCTTC
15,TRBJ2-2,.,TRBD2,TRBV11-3,CASSPGTSPSGELFF,TGTGCCAGCAGTCCCGGGACTAGCCCCAGCGGGGAGCTGTTTTTT
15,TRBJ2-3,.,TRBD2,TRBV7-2,CASSGRSGATDTQYF,TGTGCCAGCAGCGGACGGAGCGGGGCTACAGATACGCAGTATTTT
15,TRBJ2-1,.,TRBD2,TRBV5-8,CASSSTGTRANEQFF,TGTGCCAGCAGTTCAACCGGGACTAGGGCGAATGAGCAGTTCTTC
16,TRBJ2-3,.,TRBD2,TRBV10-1,CASSESSGRATDTQYF,TGCGCCAGCAGTGAGTCTAGCGGGAGGGCCACAGATACGCAGTATTTT
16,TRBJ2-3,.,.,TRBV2,CASSGGTGPATDTQYF,TGTGCCAGCAGTGGGGGAACAGGGCCAGCCACAGATACGCAGTATTTT
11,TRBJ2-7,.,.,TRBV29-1,CSVVQGYEQYF,TGCAGCGTCGTGCAGGGATACGAGCAGTACTTC
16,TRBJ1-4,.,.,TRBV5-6,CASSSLGTATNEKLFF,TGTGCCAGCAGCTCCCTAGGGACGGCAACTAATGAAAAACTGTTTTTT
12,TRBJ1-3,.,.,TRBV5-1,CASSLDRNTIYF,TGCGCCAGCAGCTTGGACCGGAACACCATATATTTT
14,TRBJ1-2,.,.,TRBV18,CASSPTDFNYGYTF,TGTGCCAGCTCACCGACAGATTTTAACTATGGCTACACCTTC
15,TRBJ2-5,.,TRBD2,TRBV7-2,CASSSGLYARETQYF,TGTGCCAGCAGCTCGGGACTATACGCCCGAGAGACCCAGTACTTC
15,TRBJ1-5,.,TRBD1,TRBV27,CASSLSGTGLQPQHF,TGTGCCAGCAGTTTATCCGGGACAGGTCTTCAGCCCCAGCATTTT
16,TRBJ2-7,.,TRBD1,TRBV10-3,CAISVSGTGAKYEQYF,TGTGCCATCAGTGTTTCCGGGACAGGGGCGAAATACGAGCAGTACTTC
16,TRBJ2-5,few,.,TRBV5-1,CASSLDRASPRETQYF,TGCGCCAGCAGCTTGGATCGGGCCTCTCCCCGAGAGACCCAGTACTTC
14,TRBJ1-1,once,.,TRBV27,CASSLQGVRVVAFF,TGTGCCAGCAGTCTACAGGGAGTACGGGTCGTAGCTTTCTTT
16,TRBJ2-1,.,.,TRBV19,CASSGSGAGAYNEQFF,TGTGCCAGTAGTGGCTCGGGGGCGGGAGCCTACAATGAGCAGTTCTTC
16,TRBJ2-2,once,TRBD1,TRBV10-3,CAISERGQGDTGELFF,TGTGCCATCAGTGAAAGGGGACAGGGGGACACCGGGGAGCTGTTTTTT
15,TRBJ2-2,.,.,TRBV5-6,CASSLQNREAGELFF,TGTGCCAGCAGCTTGCAAAACAGGGAGGCCGGGGAGCTGTTTTTT
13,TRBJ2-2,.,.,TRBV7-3,CASSLDYPGELFF,TGTGCCAGCAGCTTAGACTATCCCGGGGAGCTGTTTTTT
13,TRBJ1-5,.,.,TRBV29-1,CSAGGGSNQPQHF,TGCAGCGCCGGAGGGGGAAGCAATCAGCCCCAGCATTTT
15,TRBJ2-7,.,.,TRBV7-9,CASSLAGTRPYEQYF,TGTGCCAGCAGCTTAGCCGGGACCCGACCTTACGAGCAGTACTTC
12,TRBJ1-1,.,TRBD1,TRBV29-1,CSTNDRDTEAFF,TGCAGCACCAATGACAGGGACACTGAAGCTTTCTTT
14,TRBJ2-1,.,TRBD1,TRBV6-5,CASSPGGVRNEQFF,TGTGCCAGCAGTCCAGGGGGCGTGAGGAATGAGCAGTTCTTC
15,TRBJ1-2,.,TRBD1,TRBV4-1,CASSHASGQGSDYTF,TGCGCCAGCAGCCATGCCTCGGGACAGGGGAGCGACTACACCTTC
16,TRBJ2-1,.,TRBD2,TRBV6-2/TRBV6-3,CASSYASGTTYNEQFF,TGTGCCAGCAGTTACGCTAGCGGGACTACCTACAATGAGCAGTTCTTC
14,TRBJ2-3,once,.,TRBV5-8,CASRSAPLLDTQYF,TGTGCCAGCAGATCTGCCCCCCTACTAGATACGCAGTATTTT